The 29 T cell receptor beta chains reported below all come from one sample, sequenced in a study of blood T cell repertoires in COVID-19. The data were produced by immunoSEQ multiplex PCR, yet TCRdb's version contains in-frame clones alone and is incomplete. The sample lists more than 85,000 clones, 86% seen once, with 2% to 3% in the top ten. Input material: PBMCs or T cells enriched from blood (not recorded which). The receptors were sampled from a woman between 45 and 65 years old who had recovered from COVID-19.

V and J are TRBV18 and TRBJ2-1; the match to TRBD2 covers 9 bases. Per the germline V gene, CDR1 is KGHSH and CDR2 is LQKENI. V shed 4 bases and J 4 bases; nucleotides not matched to a gene: 5. The CDR3 has 15 amino acids. DNA of the CDR3: TGTGCCAGCTCACACCGGACTAGCGAGTACAATGAGCAGTTCTTC. It is translated as CASSHRTSEYNEQFF.

The chain is built from TRBV19 and TRBJ1-5; 7 nucleotides match TRBD1. V lost 3 bases to trimming and J lost 5 bases; unmatched junction nucleotides: 4. This CDR3 has 14 residues. The V gene's germline CDR1 is LNHDA and CDR2 SQIVND (reference sequence). The CDR3 sequence: CASSIDRVDQPQHF. The CDR3 nucleotides read TGTGCCAGTAGTATTGACAGGGTGGATCAGCCCCAGCATTTT.

The chain has TRBV11-2 and TRBJ2-5, with TRBD1 matching 8 bases. Looked up from germline, CDR1 is SGHAT and CDR2 is FQNNGV. The CDR3 covers 16 residues. The V gene end was trimmed by 1 base and the J gene end by 2 bases; junction bases not matched to a gene: 6. The CDR3 sequence: CASSLAPGGFQETQYF. The CDR3 bases are TGTGCCAGCAGCTTAGCCCCAGGGGGCTTTCAAGAGACCCAGTACTTC.

V and J are TRBV10-3 and TRBJ2-2; 10 bases are shared with TRBD2. The CDR3 is made up of 14 amino acids. CDR1 and CDR2 (germline): ENHRY, SYGVKD. Trimming at V came to 10 bases and at J to 2 bases, leaving 4 bases not matched to a gene. For the CDR3, the DNA is TGTGCCACGCGGACTAGCGGAAACACCGGGGAGCTGTTTTTT. Its translation is CATRTSGNTGELFF.

The V and J genes are TRBV10-1 and TRBJ2-2; a possible D gene is TRBD1 (5 bases). This CDR3 region has 14 residues. V was pared by 8 bases and J by 2 bases, with 12 bases between. Germline lookup yields CDR1 WNHNN and CDR2 SYGVQD (reference sequence). The CDR3 DNA sequence: TGCGCCAGCCAACAGGTCGGAAACACCGGGGAGCTGTTTTTT. Its protein is CASQQVGNTGELFF.

The chain carries TRBV18 and TRBJ2-4, with 14 bases aligning to TRBD2. Germline-derived CDR1 and CDR2 are KGHSH and LQKENI. V lost 3 bases to trimming and J lost 7 bases; unmatched junction nucleotides: 2. The CDR3 runs 15 residues. The CDR3 region has the DNA TGTGCCAGCTCACCGGGACTAGCGGGAGAGAACATTCAGTACTTC. It yields the protein CASSPGLAGENIQYF.

The CDR3 sequence: CASSPGGTASYEQYF. CDR3 sequence (DNA): TGTGCCAGCAGCCCCGGCGGGACAGCCTCCTACGAGCAGTACTTC. The rearrangement uses TRBV9 and TRBJ2-7; the D gene is possibly TRBD1 (7 bases). The germline V gene has CDR1 SGDLS and CDR2 YYNGEE. Trimming took 4 bases from V and 0 from J, leaving 14 bases between them. This CDR3 contains 15 residues.

CDR3 loop: CASSDGGKLTDTQYF. The CDR3, as DNA: TGTGCCAGCAGTGACGGGGGTAAATTGACAGATACGCAGTATTTT. The chain combines TRBV6-1 with TRBJ2-3, with a tentative D call TRBD2 (6 bases). The V and J ends lost 3 bases and 3 bases respectively, with 13 bases between them. The CDR3 has 15 residues. Looked up from germline, CDR1 is MNHNS and CDR2 is SASEGT.

The rearrangement joins TRBV2 to TRBJ1-2; 7 bases align to TRBD1. V shed 5 bases and J 7 bases; nucleotides not matched to a gene: 10. The V gene's germline CDR1 is SNHLY and CDR2 FYNNEI. The CDR3 runs to 14 residues. CDR3 sequence reads: CASSRDRDAIGYTF. The CDR3 bases are TGTGCCAGCAGTCGCGACAGGGACGCGATTGGCTACACCTTC. The whole variable domain, remainder taken from reference TRBV2 and TRBJ1-2, is EPEVTQTPSHQVTQMGQEVILRCVPISNHLYFYWYRQILGQKVEFLVSFYNNEISEKSEIFDDQFSVERPDGSNFTLKIRSTKLEDSAMYFCASSRDRDAIGYTFGSGTRLTVV.

The chain links TRBV24-1 to TRBJ1-2; D is perhaps TRBD1 (5 bases). Per the germline V gene, CDR1 is KGHDR and CDR2 is SFDVKD. Trimming removed 3 bases at V and 2 bases at J, with 12 bases between. This CDR3 is 15 amino acids long. The DNA for the CDR3 is TGTGCCACCAGTGATAGACAGTCTGGGAACTATGGCTACACCTTC. This encodes CATSDRQSGNYGYTF.

The V gene is TRBV11-1, the J gene TRBJ2-7; 12 bases map to TRBD1. CDR1 and CDR2 from the germline V gene are SGHAT and FQDESV (reference sequence). With 5 bases clipped from V and 7 bases from J, the junction kept 12 bases outside the gene matches. There are 16 residues in the CDR3. DNA of the CDR3: TGTGCCAGCAGCCCCGGGACAGGGGGCGACGGCGGTGAGCAGTACTTC. Translating gives CASSPGTGGDGGEQYF. The whole variable domain, remainder taken from reference TRBV11-1 and TRBJ2-7, is EAEVAQSPRYKITEKSQAVAFWCDPISGHATLYWYRQILGQGPELLVQFQDESVVDDSQLPKDRFSAERLKGVDSTLKIQPAELGDSAMYLCASSPGTGGDGGEQYFGPGTRLTVT.

In its sample, this clone was seen once. The chain couples TRBV7-6 to TRBJ2-2; 8 nucleotides match TRBD2. After removal of 5 bases from V and 4 bases from J, the junction contained 3 bases not matched to a gene. The CDR3 spans 14 residues. Germline V lookup: CDR1 SGHVS, CDR2 FNYEAQ. The CDR3 sequence is CASSPGGGTGELFF. The CDR3 region has the DNA TGTGCCAGCAGCCCCGGGGGGGGCACCGGGGAGCTGTTTTTT.

The chain uses TRBV6-1 and TRBJ1-1; the D gene is possibly TRBD1 (5 bases). The length of the CDR3 is 14 residues. The V end lost 1 base, the J end lost 1 base, and 7 bases lay between the germline ends. Per germline, CDR1 MNHNS and CDR2 SASEGT. The chain's CDR3 is CASSEVDRNTEAFF. The CDR3 DNA sequence: TGTGCCAGCAGTGAAGTTGACAGGAACACTGAAGCTTTCTTT.

This clone was seen only a few times. This rearrangement joins TRBV7-9 to TRBJ1-1; 8 bases are shared with TRBD1. The CDR3 is 15 residues long. CDR1 and CDR2 from the germline V gene are SEHNR and FQNEAQ (reference sequence). V lost 6 bases and J lost 4; bases outside the gene matches: 10. The CDR3 region has the DNA TGTGCCAGCAGGCCCGTACAGGGGGAGGGCACTGAAGCTTTCTTT. Its translation: CASRPVQGEGTEAFF. Based on the CDR3 plus reference TRBV7-9 and TRBJ1-1, the full variable domain is DTGVSQNPRHKITKRGQNVTFRCDPISEHNRLYWYRQTLGQGPEFLTYFQNEAQLEKSRLLSDRFSAERPKGSFSTLEIQRTEQGDSAMYLCASRPVQGEGTEAFFGQGTRLTVV.

This clone appeared once. The rearrangement links TRBV13 to TRBJ2-3, with a tentative D call TRBD2 (5 bases). CDR1 PRHDT and CDR2 FYEKMQ come from the germline V gene (reference sequence). The CDR3 is 12 amino acids. V lost 5 bases to trimming and J lost 3 bases, with 6 bases between them. The chain's CDR3 is CASSRGTDTQYF. As DNA, the CDR3 is TGTGCCAGCAGCCGGGGTACAGATACGCAGTATTTT.

The V gene is TRBV12-5, the J gene TRBJ2-1; the D gene is possibly TRBD1 (6 bases). This CDR3 is 17 amino acids long. Germline CDR1 is LGHNT and CDR2 is FRNRAP. Trimming shortened V by 2 bases and J by 0 bases, and 14 bases separated the two germline ends. The CDR3 reads CASGLRGNGSSYNEQFF. DNA of the CDR3: TGTGCTAGTGGTTTGAGGGGGAACGGAAGCTCCTACAATGAGCAGTTCTTC. Supplemented by reference TRBV12-5 and TRBJ2-1, the full variable domain reads DARVTQTPRHKVTEMGQEVTMRCQPILGHNTVFWYRQTMMQGLELLAYFRNRAPLDDSGMPKDRFSAEMPDATLATLKIQPSEPRDSAVYFCASGLRGNGSSYNEQFFGPGTRLTVL.

The chain links TRBV15 to TRBJ2-3, with a possible D match to TRBD2 (6 bases). The CDR3 consists of 16 residues. Germline loops: CDR1 LNHNV, CDR2 YYDKDF (reference sequence). With 1 base removed from V and 2 bases from J, the gap between germline ends came to 13 bases. CDR3 in amino acids: CATSRGAGGSTDTQYF. DNA of the CDR3: TGTGCCACCAGCAGAGGAGCGGGCGGATCCACAGATACGCAGTATTTT.

The genes are TRBV6-4 and TRBJ2-1; TRBD2 matches at 8 bases. CDR3 length: 14 amino acids. CDR1 and CDR2 from the germline V gene are MRHNA and SNTAGT. Trimming took 6 bases from V and 8 from J; bases not matched to a gene: 9. Written as DNA, the CDR3 is TGTGCCAGCAGAGGGACTAGTCGGGGGGATGAGCAGTTCTTC. Translation: CASRGTSRGDEQFF.

CDR3 protein: CASSLDSGGANADTQYF. CDR3 DNA: TGCGCCAGCAGCTTGGATAGCGGGGGAGCCAACGCCGATACGCAGTATTTT. The V gene is TRBV5-1, the J gene TRBJ2-3; 9 nucleotides match TRBD2. The CDR3 is 17 amino acids. The V segment lost 0 bases and the J segment 6 bases; nucleotides outside the gene matches: 11. The germline V gene encodes CDR1 SGHRS and CDR2 YFSETQ. Complete variable domain (other parts from reference TRBV5-1 and TRBJ2-3): KAGVTQTPRYLIKTRGQQVTLSCSPISGHRSVSWYQQTPGQGLQFLFEYFSETQRNKGNFPGRFSGRQFSNSRSEMNVSTLELGDSALYLCASSLDSGGANADTQYFGPGTRLTVL.

The chain couples TRBV7-8 to TRBJ2-7, with D hard to call. This CDR3 is built from 13 residues. The V and J ends lost 4 bases and 3 bases respectively, with 10 bases between them. From germline, CDR1 is SGHVS and CDR2 FQNEAQ. This CDR3 reads CASSSMTYYEQYF. As DNA, the CDR3 is TGTGCCAGCAGCTCAATGACATACTACGAGCAGTACTTC.

This chain connects TRBV30 to TRBJ1-1, with a possible D match to TRBD1 (5 bases). The CDR3 is 15 residues long. Per the germline V gene, CDR1 is GTSNPN and CDR2 is SVGIG (reference sequence). V was trimmed by 4 bases and J by 0 bases, leaving 15 bases between them. This chain's CDR3 is CAWTRSRTLNTEAFF. For the CDR3, the DNA is TGTGCCTGGACACGTTCCCGGACACTGAACACTGAAGCTTTCTTT.

The V gene is TRBV28, the J gene TRBJ1-5; 10 nucleotides line up with TRBD1. V shed 6 bases and J 0 bases; nucleotides not matched to a gene: 17. There are 20 residues in the CDR3. The germline gives CDR1 MDHEN, CDR2 SYDVKM. The CDR3 loop reads CASRINRRQGAVYSNQPQHF. CDR3 sequence (DNA): TGTGCCAGCAGAATTAACCGGAGACAGGGGGCCGTTTATAGCAATCAGCCCCAGCATTTT.

The gene calls are TRBV6-1 and TRBJ1-4, with 7 bases aligning to TRBD1. The V and J ends lost 2 bases and 5 bases, in that order; junction bases with no gene match: 2. The CDR3 is 14 amino acids. Germline-derived CDR1 and CDR2 are MNHNS and SASEGT. The CDR3, as DNA: TGTGCCAGCAGTGAAAGGGGGCTGAATGAAAAACTGTTTTTT. This codes for CASSERGLNEKLFF.

The CDR3: CASRAGGLALNLKNTEAFF. DNA for the CDR3: TGTGCCAGCAGAGCCGGTGGGTTAGCCCTCAATTTAAAGAACACTGAAGCTTTCTTT. V usage is TRBV7-9 and J usage is TRBJ1-1, with no clear D. The V end lost 6 bases, the J end lost 1 base, and 27 bases lay between the germline ends. Germline assignment: CDR1 SEHNR and CDR2 FQNEAQ (reference sequence). This CDR3 is built from 19 residues.

Concerning this clone itself: Other DNA sequences in the same sample also yield this CDR3. V gene TRBV9 combines with J gene TRBJ1-3, with TRBD1 matching over 7 bases. The CDR3 runs to 15 residues. V shed 4 bases and J 0 bases; nucleotides not matched to a gene: 4. Germline V gene data show CDR1 as SGDLS and CDR2 as YYNGEE. CDR3 residues: CASSPGDSSGNTIYF. The CDR3 bases are TGTGCCAGCAGCCCAGGGGACAGCTCTGGAAACACCATATATTTT.

The J gene is TRBJ2-7, the V gene TRBV28; D call uncertain. CDR3 length: 12 amino acids. V gave up 10 bases and J gave up 0 bases, with 10 bases separating them. Germline CDR1 is MDHEN and CDR2 is SYDVKM. The CDR3 DNA is TGTGCCACTAAAAGTGGCTCCTACGAGCAGTACTTC. This sequence encodes CATKSGSYEQYF.

The chain uses TRBV28 and TRBJ1-4; 9 bases align to TRBD1. The V and J ends lost 5 bases and 3 bases, in that order; junction bases with no gene match: 10. The length of the CDR3 is 17 residues. Germline CDR1 is MDHEN and CDR2 is SYDVKM. The CDR3 region is CASSTGQGAYPNEKLFF. The CDR3 nucleotides are TGTGCCAGCAGTACGGGACAGGGAGCGTACCCTAATGAAAAACTGTTTTTT.

The chain employs TRBV6-5 and TRBJ1-2; D is unclear. Germline V gene data show CDR1 as MNHEY and CDR2 as SVGAGI. The CDR3 runs 15 residues. Trimming stripped 0 bases from V and 1 base from J, with 9 bases between. The CDR3 DNA reads as TGTGCCAGCAGTTACTCGGTCGTAGATAACTATGGCTACACCTTC. Amino acids: CASSYSVVDNYGYTF.

The chain is built from TRBV19 and TRBJ2-1, with D possibly being TRBD2 (5 bases). Per germline, CDR1 LNHDA and CDR2 SQIVND (reference sequence). V was shortened by 3 bases and J by 5 bases, with 5 bases between the two germline ends. The CDR3 covers 12 residues. The CDR3 DNA follows: TGTGCCAGTAGTATCGGGGACAATGAGCAGTTCTTC. This sequence encodes CASSIGDNEQFF. The full variable domain, with the rest looked up from reference TRBV19 and TRBJ2-1, is DGGITQSPKYLFRKEGQNVTLSCEQNLNHDAMYWYRQDPGQGLRLIYYSQIVNDFQKGDIAEGYSVSREKKESFPLTVTSAQKNPTAFYLCASSIGDNEQFFGPGTRLTVL.